This entry lists 31 T cell receptor beta chains sequenced from one sample in a study of T-cell reconstitution after alpha-beta-depleted transplantation in children. Unique molecular identifiers featured in how the TCRbeta library was prepared. TCRdb called the PCR reads again in MiXCR, with one record for every CDR3 protein. The top ten hold 13% to 15% of the sample, which has about 580,000 distinct CDR3 sequences, roughly 24% seen once. The sample was PBMCs, mostly from graft donor cells, taken 360 days after TCRalphabeta/CD19-depleted stem cell transplant. All receptors come from a boy under two years old who had a stem cell transplant for acute myeloid leukemia, so the T cells may come from the graft donor.

CDR3 nucleotide sequence: TGTGCCAGCAGCTTACGCACGGGGAGCGGGGGGGTTCAAGAGACCCAGTACTTC. Its translation: CASSLRTGSGGVQETQYF. This rearrangement joins TRBV5-5 to TRBJ2-5; 10 bases are a match to TRBD2. The CDR3 is 18 residues long. Losses at the gene ends were 2 bases for V and 2 bases for J; bases not matched to a gene: 12. CDR1 is SGHKS, CDR2 YYEKEE, per germline (reference sequence).

J is TRBJ2-7 and V is TRBV20-1; D might be TRBD2 (6 bases). This CDR3 spans 12 amino acids. The V gene lost 4 bases and the J gene lost 6 bases, with 13 bases spanning the gap. Germline values: CDR1 DFQATT, CDR2 SNEGSKA (reference sequence). CDR3: CSATEAGIEQYV. The CDR3, as DNA: TGCAGTGCTACAGAGGCGGGGATCGAGCAGTACGTC.

This chain uses TRBV12-3 or TRBV12-4 with TRBJ2-5; a weak D match, TRBD1 (6 bases). V shed 2 bases and J shed 5 bases, with 15 bases lying between them. The CDR3 contains 15 residues. The CDR3 loop reads CASSLPKQGGETQYF. The CDR3 DNA is TGTGCCAGCAGTTTACCCAAACAGGGTGGGGAGACCCAGTACTTC.

As concerns this clonotype: This clone may be a read error of a much larger clone one base away. The chain joins TRBV29-1 to TRBJ1-1; D is perhaps TRBD1 (5 bases). Germline V gives CDR1 SQVTM, CDR2 ANQGSEA. CDR3 size: 11 residues. With 2 bases removed from V and 10 bases from J, the gap between germline ends came to 11 bases. In DNA, the CDR3 is TGCAGCGTTGAAAGGGGCGGGACAGCTTTCTTT. Translation: CSVERGGTAFF. Full variable domain (rest looked up from reference TRBV29-1 and TRBJ1-1): SAVISQKPSRDICQRGTSLTIQCQVDSQVTMMFWYRQQPGQSLTLIATANQGSEATYESGFVIDKFPISRPNLTFSTLTVSNMSPEDSSIYLCSVERGGTAFFGQGTRLTVV.

This clonotype came up a few times. CDR3 in DNA: TGCAGCGTTGCTTCGTCGGACAGGGGCTATGGCTACACCTTC. Its protein is CSVASSDRGYGYTF. The rearrangement links TRBV29-1 to TRBJ1-2; TRBD1 aligns across 9 bases. CDR3 length: 14 amino acids. Per germline, CDR1 SQVTM and CDR2 ANQGSEA. J was trimmed by 4 bases and V by 4 bases; bases with no gene match: 7.

V usage is TRBV6-1 and J usage is TRBJ1-3; D unresolved. The CDR3 extends over 11 amino acids. Trimming cost V 7 bases and J 4 bases, with 5 bases left between them. Germline lookup yields CDR1 MNHNS and CDR2 SASEGT. The CDR3 coding sequence is TGTGCCAGCACGGGCGGAAACACCATATATTTT. The encoded protein is CASTGGNTIYF.

The V and J genes are TRBV6-4 and TRBJ2-5; D is undetermined. The CDR3 is 14 amino acids. Germline V gives CDR1 MRHNA, CDR2 SNTAGT. V was pared by 6 bases and J by 7 bases, with 18 bases between. CDR3 DNA: TGTGCCAGCAGAGTAGACAACGAGGACGCGACCCAGTACTTC. Translation: CASRVDNEDATQYF.

This clonotype appeared once. The gene calls are TRBV24-1 and TRBJ2-7; TRBD1 agrees at 7 bases. There are 17 residues in the CDR3. Germline CDR1 is KGHDR and CDR2 is SFDVKD. V gave up 3 bases and J gave up 0 bases; unmatched junction bases: 10. The CDR3 DNA reads as TGTGCCACCAGTGATCTCAGGGGGAGCCTAAGCTCCTACGAGCAGTACTTC. This encodes CATSDLRGSLSSYEQYF.

This clonotype was observed a few times. The V gene is TRBV19, the J gene TRBJ2-7; 9 bases are shared with TRBD1. The ends lost 1 base at V and 2 bases at J; junction bases unmatched: 0. This CDR3 has 14 residues. Germline loops: CDR1 LNHDA, CDR2 SQIVND (reference sequence). As DNA, the CDR3 is TGTGCCAGTAGTATAGGGGACAGGGCCTACGAGCAGTACTTC. As protein: CASSIGDRAYEQYF.

This clonotype was observed at least ten times. The J gene is TRBJ1-4, the V gene TRBV20-1; no definite D call. Germline CDR1 DFQATT, CDR2 SNEGSKA (reference sequence). The CDR3 contains 12 residues. V lost 3 bases and J 8 bases, leaving 10 bases between the germline ends. For the CDR3, the DNA is TGCAGTGCTAGGAGGGAAGGAGAAAAACTGTTTTTT. Translation gives CSARREGEKLFF.

The gene calls are TRBV29-1 and TRBJ1-1, with D unclear. The length of the CDR3 is 13 residues. V was shortened by 4 bases and J by 2 bases, with 11 bases between the two germline ends. Germline CDR1 reads SQVTM; CDR2 reads ANQGSEA. The CDR3 nucleotides are TGCAGCGTTGCGGGCTCTACCAACACTGAAGCTTTCTTT. Translated, it gives CSVAGSTNTEAFF.

To note about this clonotype: A much larger clone is a single base away; this may be a read error. The chain joins TRBV27 to TRBJ2-7; perhaps TRBD1 as D (6 bases). CDR1 and CDR2 from the germline V gene are MNHEY and SMNVEV (reference sequence). This CDR3 has 13 amino acids. The CDR3 loop is CASRLTGTYKQYF. Here the CDR3 DNA reads TGTGCCAGCAGACTTACAGGGACCTACAAGCAGTACTTC.

This chain joins TRBV5-4 and TRBJ2-4, with 7 bases that match TRBD2. With 0 bases clipped from V and 3 bases from J, the junction kept 15 bases outside the gene matches. CDR1 and CDR2 from the germline V gene are SGHNT and YYREEE (reference sequence). CDR3 size: 19 residues. The CDR3 region has the DNA TGTGCCAGCAGCTTGGGATGGGCGCGGGACTACGGGGGCAAAAACATTCAGTACTTC. Its translation is CASSLGWARDYGGKNIQYF.

V and J are TRBV20-1 and TRBJ2-2; either TRBD1 or TRBD2 may supply D (6 bases each). The CDR3 is 16 amino acids. Trimming shortened V by 3 bases and J by 5 bases, and 19 bases separated the two germline ends. Germline-derived CDR1 and CDR2 are DFQATT and SNEGSKA (reference sequence). The CDR3, as DNA: TGCAGTGCTAGGGGGTGGGGGGCCGGGGAGACCGGGGAGCTGTTTTTT. Translated: CSARGWGAGETGELFF.

This clonotype appeared many times. The chain links TRBV20-1 to TRBJ2-2, with TRBD1 identical over 8 bases. Trimming took 7 bases from V and 0 from J; bases not matched to a gene: 1. The CDR3 runs to 13 residues. CDR1 and CDR2 from the germline V gene are DFQATT and SNEGSKA (reference sequence). The CDR3 nucleotides read TGCAGTGGGACAGGGCCGAACACCGGGGAGCTGTTTTTT. This translates into CSGTGPNTGELFF.

On this clonotype: A much larger clone is a single base away; this may be a read error. No conserved phenylalanine or tryptophan is present at the end of the CDR3, so a read error is the likely explanation. This chain uses TRBV5-1 with TRBJ1-1, with D unclear. The CDR3 extends over 14 amino acids. Germline V gene lookup returns CDR1 SGHRS and CDR2 YFSETQ. Trimming left V 0 bases short and J 4 bases short, with 10 bases between. CDR3 region: CASSLGTVSTEAFV. Here the CDR3 DNA reads TGCGCCAGCAGCTTGGGGACGGTAAGCACTGAAGCTTTCGTT.

The genes are TRBV6-1 and TRBJ2-1; D assignment may be TRBD1 or TRBD2 (7 bases each). The CDR3 runs to 16 residues. The V gene's germline CDR1 is MNHNS and CDR2 SASEGT. The ends were cut back, 5 bases at V and 4 bases at J, with 18 bases in the middle. The CDR3 loop reads CASSTGVQGGYNEQFF. CDR3 nucleotides: TGTGCCAGCAGTACAGGGGTCCAGGGAGGGTACAATGAGCAGTTCTTC.

This clonotype was recorded at least ten times. This chain uses TRBV9 with TRBJ2-3; TRBD2 aligns across 15 bases. CDR3 length: 17 amino acids. Germline assignment: CDR1 SGDLS and CDR2 YYNGEE. V lost 4 bases to trimming and J lost 3 bases; unmatched junction nucleotides: 6. The chain's CDR3 is CASSPGLAGGRTDTQYF. As DNA, the CDR3 is TGTGCCAGCAGCCCGGGACTAGCGGGGGGAAGGACAGATACGCAGTATTTT.

This clonotype was picked up a small number of times. The chain combines TRBV5-1 with TRBJ1-2; 9 nucleotides agree with TRBD1. The germline V gene has CDR1 SGHRS and CDR2 YFSETQ. The CDR3 runs to 15 residues. With V trimmed by 0 bases and J by 5 bases, 5 bases remained unmatched. For the CDR3, the DNA is TGCGCCAGCAGCTTGGGGGACAGGGTGACGTATGGCTACACCTTC. It yields the protein CASSLGDRVTYGYTF.

At least ten counts were recorded for this clonotype. The J gene is TRBJ2-1, the V gene TRBV10-3; either TRBD1 or TRBD2 may fit D (5 bases each). The CDR3 contains 11 residues. V lost 2 bases to trimming and J lost 9 bases, with 5 bases between them. From germline, CDR1 is ENHRY and CDR2 SYGVKD. Written as DNA, the CDR3 is TGTGCCATCAGTGAGGGGGGTGAGCAGTTCTTC. Amino acid sequence: CAISEGGEQFF.

The table lists this clonotype with a count of one. The V and J genes are TRBV19 and TRBJ1-1, with unresolved D. CDR1 and CDR2 (germline): LNHDA, SQIVND (reference sequence). This CDR3 contains 16 residues. V lost 10 bases and J 0 bases, leaving 21 bases between the germline ends. The CDR3 protein is CATRGFGGFMNTEAFF. CDR3 nucleotide sequence: TGTGCCACCAGAGGGTTCGGAGGCTTCATGAACACTGAAGCTTTCTTT.

In this sample, this clonotype turned up a few times. This chain joins TRBV6-5 and TRBJ2-6, with 7 positions matching TRBD1. CDR1 is MNHEY and CDR2 is SVGAGI in the germline V gene. The V and J ends lost 0 bases and 0 bases, in that order; junction bases with no gene match: 5. The CDR3 loop spans 18 amino acids. The CDR3 loop is CASSYSGGPYSGANVLTF. CDR3 DNA sequence: TGTGCCAGCAGTTACTCAGGGGGCCCCTACTCTGGGGCCAACGTCCTGACTTTC.

This clonotype was counted at least ten times. CDR3 loop: CSARDSYNEQFF. The CDR3 DNA sequence: TGCAGTGCTAGAGATTCATACAATGAGCAGTTCTTC. The V call is TRBV20-1, the J call TRBJ2-1, with unresolved D. Germline CDR1 and CDR2: DFQATT and SNEGSKA (reference sequence). V gave up 0 bases and J gave up 4 bases, with 4 bases separating them. This CDR3 is 12 amino acids long.

This clonotype came up a few times. The chain carries TRBV13 and TRBJ2-5; D is undetermined. Looked up from germline, CDR1 is PRHDT and CDR2 is FYEKMQ (reference sequence). This CDR3 region has 13 residues. V dropped 6 bases and J dropped 5 bases, with 13 bases sitting between them. CDR3 amino acids: CASRPVSRETQYF. Written as DNA, the CDR3 is TGTGCCAGCAGGCCTGTGAGCCGGGAGACCCAGTACTTC. The whole variable domain, remainder taken from reference TRBV13 and TRBJ2-5, is AAGVIQSPRHLIKEKRETATLKCYPIPRHDTVYWYQQGPGQDPQFLISFYEKMQSDKGSIPDRFSAQQFSDYHSELNMSSLELGDSALYFCASRPVSRETQYFGPGTRLLVL.

This clonotype appeared many times. The chain couples TRBV12-3 or TRBV12-4 to TRBJ2-3; TRBD2 matches 7 bases. This CDR3 region has 16 residues. V was pared by 5 bases and J by 4 bases, with 12 bases of the junction left unmatched. The CDR3 loop reads CASSHPGGIFADTQYF. The CDR3 DNA reads as TGTGCCAGCAGTCACCCCGGGGGGATTTTCGCAGATACGCAGTATTTT.

The rearrangement links TRBV20-1 to TRBJ2-5; TRBD2 might be the D (5 bases). CDR1 is DFQATT and CDR2 is SNEGSKA in the germline V gene (reference sequence). Deletions cut 6 bases from V and 4 bases from J, with 15 bases between. The CDR3 has 13 amino acids. The CDR3 coding sequence is TGCAGTGCCCAGGACTTGAGCGGAGAGACCCAGTACTTC. Amino acids: CSAQDLSGETQYF.

The J gene is TRBJ1-1, the V gene TRBV12-3 or TRBV12-4; possibly TRBD1 for D (6 bases). Trimming removed 1 base at V and 6 bases at J, with 9 bases between. This CDR3 is 13 amino acids long. The CDR3 here is CASSLETGSEAFF. The DNA for the CDR3 is TGTGCCAGCAGTTTAGAAACAGGGTCTGAAGCTTTCTTT.

This clonotype came up many times. The V call is TRBV19, the J call TRBJ1-1; no clear D. Germline CDR1 and CDR2: LNHDA and SQIVND (reference sequence). Trimming pared 5 bases from V and 5 bases from J, leaving 6 bases between. The CDR3 consists of 11 residues. This CDR3 is CASSGVTEAFF. The CDR3 DNA sequence: TGTGCCAGTAGTGGGGTAACTGAAGCTTTCTTT.

This clonotype was counted a few times. This chain joins TRBV18 and TRBJ2-7; D is ambiguous. CDR1 and CDR2 (germline): KGHSH, LQKENI. V was cut by 3 bases and J by 5 bases, with 5 bases left in between. This CDR3 region has 11 residues. CDR3 residues: CASSPLNEQYF. DNA of the CDR3: TGTGCCAGCTCACCCCTAAACGAGCAGTACTTC.

Comments on this clonotype: A single base separates this from a much larger clone, so it may be a read error. This rearrangement joins TRBV20-1 to TRBJ2-7; D might be TRBD2 (7 bases). Germline V gene lookup returns CDR1 DFQATT and CDR2 SNEGSKA (reference sequence). CDR3 length equals 13 residues. In DNA, the CDR3 is TGCAGTGCTAGAAACGCGGGGGCCTACGAGCGGTACTTC. Translation: CSARNAGAYERYF.

The chain employs TRBV20-1 and TRBJ1-6; TRBD1 aligns across 9 bases. Germline V lookup: CDR1 DFQATT, CDR2 SNEGSKA (reference sequence). This CDR3 is 13 amino acids long. With V trimmed by 3 bases and J by 8 bases, 2 bases remained unmatched. The CDR3 loop reads CSARTGGDSPLHF. As DNA, the CDR3 is TGCAGTGCTAGGACAGGGGGGGATTCACCCCTCCACTTT.